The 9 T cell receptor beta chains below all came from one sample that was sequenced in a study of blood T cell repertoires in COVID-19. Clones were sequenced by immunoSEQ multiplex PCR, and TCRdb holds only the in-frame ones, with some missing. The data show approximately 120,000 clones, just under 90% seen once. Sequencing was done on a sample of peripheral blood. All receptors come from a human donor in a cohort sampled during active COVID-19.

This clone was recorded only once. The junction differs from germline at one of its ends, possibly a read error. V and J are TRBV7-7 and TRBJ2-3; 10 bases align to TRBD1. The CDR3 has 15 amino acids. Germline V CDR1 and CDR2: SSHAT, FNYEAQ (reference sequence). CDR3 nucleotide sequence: TGTGCTAGCAGCTCGGGACAGGGGAGCACAGATACGCAGTATTTT. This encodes CASSSGQGSTDTQYF.

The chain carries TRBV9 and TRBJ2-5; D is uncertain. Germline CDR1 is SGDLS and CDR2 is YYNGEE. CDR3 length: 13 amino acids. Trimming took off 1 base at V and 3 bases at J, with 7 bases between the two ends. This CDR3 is CASSVSQEETQYF. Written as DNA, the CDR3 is TGTGCCAGCAGCGTAAGTCAGGAAGAGACCCAGTACTTC.

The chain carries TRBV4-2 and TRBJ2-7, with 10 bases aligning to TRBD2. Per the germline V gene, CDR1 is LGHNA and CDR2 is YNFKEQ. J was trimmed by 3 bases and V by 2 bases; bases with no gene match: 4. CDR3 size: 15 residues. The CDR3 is CASSQTSGEYYEQYF. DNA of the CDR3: TGTGCCAGCAGCCAAACTAGCGGGGAATACTACGAGCAGTACTTC.

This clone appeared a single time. CDR3 nucleotides: TGTGCCAGCAGTTTAGGGAGATGGAGCGGCCTCACCCCGCAAGAGACCCAGTACTTC. Translating it yields CASSLGRWSGLTPQETQYF. The chain has TRBV28 and TRBJ2-5; weak D call: TRBD2 (5 bases). Trimming cost V 2 bases and J 2 bases, with 24 bases left between them. Per the germline V gene, CDR1 is MDHEN and CDR2 is SYDVKM. The CDR3 length is 19 residues. The whole variable domain, filled in from reference TRBV28 and TRBJ2-5, reads DVKVTQSSRYLVKRTGEKVFLECVQDMDHENMFWYRQDPGLGLRLIYFSYDVKMKEKGDIPEGYSVSREKKERFSLILESASTNQTSMYLCASSLGRWSGLTPQETQYFGPGTRLLVL.

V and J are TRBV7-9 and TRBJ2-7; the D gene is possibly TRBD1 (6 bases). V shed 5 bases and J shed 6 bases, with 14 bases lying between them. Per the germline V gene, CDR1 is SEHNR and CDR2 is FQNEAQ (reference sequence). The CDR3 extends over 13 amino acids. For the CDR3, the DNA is TGTGCCAGCAGCATCACAGGGTCCCGCGAGCAGTACTTC. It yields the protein CASSITGSREQYF.

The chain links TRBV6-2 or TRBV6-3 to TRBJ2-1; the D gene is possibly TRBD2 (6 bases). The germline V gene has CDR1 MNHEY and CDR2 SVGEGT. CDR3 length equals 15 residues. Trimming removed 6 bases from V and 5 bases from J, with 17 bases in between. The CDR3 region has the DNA TGTGCCAGCAGCCTTAGAGGCGGGGTTCACAATGAGCAGTTCTTC. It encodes CASSLRGGVHNEQFF.

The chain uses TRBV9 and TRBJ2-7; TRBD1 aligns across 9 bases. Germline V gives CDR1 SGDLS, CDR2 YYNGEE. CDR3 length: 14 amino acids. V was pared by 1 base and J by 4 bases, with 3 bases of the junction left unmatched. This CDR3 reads CASSVLQGAYEQYF. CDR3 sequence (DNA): TGTGCCAGCAGCGTATTACAGGGGGCATACGAGCAGTACTTC.

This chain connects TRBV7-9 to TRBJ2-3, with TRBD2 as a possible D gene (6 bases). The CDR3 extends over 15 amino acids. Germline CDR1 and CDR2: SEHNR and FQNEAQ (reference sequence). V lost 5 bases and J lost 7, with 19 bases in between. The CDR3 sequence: CASSKLRDSSNTQYF. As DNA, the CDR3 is TGTGCCAGCAGCAAACTCCGGGACTCTTCAAATACGCAGTATTTT.

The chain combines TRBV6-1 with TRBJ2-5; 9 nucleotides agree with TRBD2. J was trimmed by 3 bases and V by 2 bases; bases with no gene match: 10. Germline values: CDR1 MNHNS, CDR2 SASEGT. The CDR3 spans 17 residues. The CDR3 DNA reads TGTGCCAGCAGTGAATGGTTTGCGGGGGGGTACGAAGAGACCCAGTACTTC. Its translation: CASSEWFAGGYEETQYF.